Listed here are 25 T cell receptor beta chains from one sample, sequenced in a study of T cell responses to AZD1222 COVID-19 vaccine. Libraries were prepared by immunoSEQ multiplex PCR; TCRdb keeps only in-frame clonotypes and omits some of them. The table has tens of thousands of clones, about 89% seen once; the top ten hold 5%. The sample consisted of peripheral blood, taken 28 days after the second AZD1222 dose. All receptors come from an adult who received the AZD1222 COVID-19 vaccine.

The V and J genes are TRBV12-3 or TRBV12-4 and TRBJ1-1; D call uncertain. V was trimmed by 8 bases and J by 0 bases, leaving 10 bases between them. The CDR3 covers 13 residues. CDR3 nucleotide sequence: TGTGCCAGCTGGAAGTGGATGAACACTGAAGCTTTCTTT. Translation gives CASWKWMNTEAFF.

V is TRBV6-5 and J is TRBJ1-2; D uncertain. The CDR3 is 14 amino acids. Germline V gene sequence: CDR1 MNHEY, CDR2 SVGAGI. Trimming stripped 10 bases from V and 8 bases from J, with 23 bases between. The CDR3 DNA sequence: TGTGCCACCAAGAGTATAGACACCCGTCGGGGCTACACCTTC. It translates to CATKSIDTRRGYTF.

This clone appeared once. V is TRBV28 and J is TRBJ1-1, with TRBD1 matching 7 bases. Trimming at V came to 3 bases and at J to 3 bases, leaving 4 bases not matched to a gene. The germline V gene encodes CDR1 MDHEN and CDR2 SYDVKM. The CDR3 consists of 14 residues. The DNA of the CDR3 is TGTGCCAGCAGTTTTACAGGGGTAGACACTGAAGCTTTCTTT. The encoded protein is CASSFTGVDTEAFF.

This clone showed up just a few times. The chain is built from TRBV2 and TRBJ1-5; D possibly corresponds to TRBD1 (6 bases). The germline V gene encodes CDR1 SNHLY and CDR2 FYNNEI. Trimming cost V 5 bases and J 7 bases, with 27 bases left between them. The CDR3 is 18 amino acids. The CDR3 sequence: CASSPLLLQGPLAQPQHF. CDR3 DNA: TGTGCCAGCAGTCCCCTTTTGTTACAGGGTCCCTTAGCGCAGCCCCAGCATTTT.

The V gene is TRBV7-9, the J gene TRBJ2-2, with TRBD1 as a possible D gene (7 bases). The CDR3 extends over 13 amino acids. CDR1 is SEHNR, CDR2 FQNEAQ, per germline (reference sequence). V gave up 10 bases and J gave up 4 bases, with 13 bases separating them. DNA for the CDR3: TGTGCCACCGCGGGACAGTCCACCGGGGAGCTGTTTTTT. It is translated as CATAGQSTGELFF.

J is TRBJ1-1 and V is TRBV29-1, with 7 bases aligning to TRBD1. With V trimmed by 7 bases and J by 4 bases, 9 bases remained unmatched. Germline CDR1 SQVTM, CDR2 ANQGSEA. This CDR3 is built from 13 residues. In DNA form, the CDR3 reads TGCAGCGGCTCCGGGACAGAGGGCACTGAAGCTTTCTTT. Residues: CSGSGTEGTEAFF.

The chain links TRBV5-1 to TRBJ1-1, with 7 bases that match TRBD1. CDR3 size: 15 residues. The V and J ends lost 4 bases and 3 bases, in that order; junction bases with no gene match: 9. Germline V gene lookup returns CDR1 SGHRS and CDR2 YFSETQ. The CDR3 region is CASSAYRGPYTEAFF. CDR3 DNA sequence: TGCGCCAGCAGCGCATACAGGGGTCCGTACACTGAAGCTTTCTTT.

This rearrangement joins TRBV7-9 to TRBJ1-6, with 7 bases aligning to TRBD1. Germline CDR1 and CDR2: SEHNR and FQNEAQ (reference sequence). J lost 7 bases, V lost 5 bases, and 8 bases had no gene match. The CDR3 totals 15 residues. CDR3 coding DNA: TGTGCCAGCAGCCCGCCCGGGACAGAGAATTCACCCCTCCACTTT. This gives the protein CASSPPGTENSPLHF.

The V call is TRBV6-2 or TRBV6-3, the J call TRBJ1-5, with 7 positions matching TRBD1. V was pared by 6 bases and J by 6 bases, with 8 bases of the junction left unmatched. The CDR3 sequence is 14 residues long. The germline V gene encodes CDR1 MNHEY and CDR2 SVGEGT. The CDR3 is CASSVRQGVQPQHF. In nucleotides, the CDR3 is TGTGCCAGCAGCGTCAGACAGGGAGTTCAGCCCCAGCATTTT.

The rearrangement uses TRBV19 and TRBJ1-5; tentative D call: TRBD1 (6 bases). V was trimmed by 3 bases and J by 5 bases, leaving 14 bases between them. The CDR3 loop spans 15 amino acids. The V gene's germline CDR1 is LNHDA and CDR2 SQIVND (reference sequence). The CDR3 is CASSMPGQTYQPQHF. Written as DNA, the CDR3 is TGTGCCAGTAGTATGCCGGGACAAACCTATCAGCCCCAGCATTTT. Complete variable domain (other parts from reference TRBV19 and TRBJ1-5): DGGITQSPKYLFRKEGQNVTLSCEQNLNHDAMYWYRQDPGQGLRLIYYSQIVNDFQKGDIAEGYSVSREKKESFPLTVTSAQKNPTAFYLCASSMPGQTYQPQHFGDGTRLSIL.

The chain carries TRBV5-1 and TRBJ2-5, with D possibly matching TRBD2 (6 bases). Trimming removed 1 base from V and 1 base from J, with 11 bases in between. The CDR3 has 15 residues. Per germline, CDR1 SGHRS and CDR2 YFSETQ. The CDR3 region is CASSLQRAGQETQYF. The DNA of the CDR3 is TGCGCCAGCAGCTTGCAGCGGGCGGGCCAAGAGACCCAGTACTTC.

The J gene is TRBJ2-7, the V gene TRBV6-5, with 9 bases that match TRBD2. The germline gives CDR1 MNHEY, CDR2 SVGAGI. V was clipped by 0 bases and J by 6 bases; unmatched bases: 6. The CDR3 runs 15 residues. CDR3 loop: CASSYSGLALSEQYF. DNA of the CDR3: TGTGCCAGCAGTTACTCGGGACTAGCCCTCTCCGAGCAGTACTTC.

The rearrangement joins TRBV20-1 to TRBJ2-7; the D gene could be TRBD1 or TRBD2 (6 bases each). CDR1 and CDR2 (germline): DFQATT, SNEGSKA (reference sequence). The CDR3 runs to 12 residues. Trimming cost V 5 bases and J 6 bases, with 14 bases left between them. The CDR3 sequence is CSARAQGGEQYF. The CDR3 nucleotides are TGCAGTGCTCGTGCACAGGGAGGCGAGCAGTACTTC.

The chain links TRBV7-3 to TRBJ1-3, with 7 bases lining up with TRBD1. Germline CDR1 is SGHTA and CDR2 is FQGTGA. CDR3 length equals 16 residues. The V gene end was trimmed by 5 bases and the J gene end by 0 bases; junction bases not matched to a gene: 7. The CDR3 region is CASSPGQMNSGNTIYF. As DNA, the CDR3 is TGTGCCAGCAGCCCGGGACAGATGAACTCTGGAAACACCATATATTTT.

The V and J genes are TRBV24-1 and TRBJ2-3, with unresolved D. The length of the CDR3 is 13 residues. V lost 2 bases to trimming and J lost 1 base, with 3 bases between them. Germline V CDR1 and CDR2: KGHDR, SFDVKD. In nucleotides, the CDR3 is TGTGCCACCAGTGATTCGGGCACAGATACGCAGTATTTT. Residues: CATSDSGTDTQYF.

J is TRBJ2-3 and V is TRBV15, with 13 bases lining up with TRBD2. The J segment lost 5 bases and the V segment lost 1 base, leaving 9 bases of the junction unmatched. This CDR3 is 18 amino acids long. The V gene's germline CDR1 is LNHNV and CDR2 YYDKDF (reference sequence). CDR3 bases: TGTGCCACCAGCAGAGCCCGGGGGGGACTAGCGGGAAGAGATACGCAGTATTTT. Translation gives CATSRARGGLAGRDTQYF.

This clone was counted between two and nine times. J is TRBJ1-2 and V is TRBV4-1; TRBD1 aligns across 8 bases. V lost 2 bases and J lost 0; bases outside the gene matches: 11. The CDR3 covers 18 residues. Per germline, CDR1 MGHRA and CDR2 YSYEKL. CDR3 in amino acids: CASSQSDRGILPNYGYTF. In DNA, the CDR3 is TGCGCCAGCAGCCAATCCGACAGGGGCATCCTTCCTAACTATGGCTACACCTTC.

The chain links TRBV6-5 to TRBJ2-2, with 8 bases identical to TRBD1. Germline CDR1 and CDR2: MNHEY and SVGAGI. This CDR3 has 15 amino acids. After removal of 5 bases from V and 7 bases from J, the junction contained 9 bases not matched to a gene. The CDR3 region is CASSPQGASGGELFF. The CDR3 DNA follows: TGTGCCAGCAGTCCTCAGGGGGCGTCCGGCGGGGAGCTGTTTTTT.

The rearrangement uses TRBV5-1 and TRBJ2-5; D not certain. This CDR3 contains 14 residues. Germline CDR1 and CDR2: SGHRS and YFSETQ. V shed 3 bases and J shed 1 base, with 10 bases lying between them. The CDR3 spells CASSSLGIQETQYF. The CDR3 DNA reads TGCGCCAGCAGCTCCCTAGGGATCCAAGAGACCCAGTACTTC.

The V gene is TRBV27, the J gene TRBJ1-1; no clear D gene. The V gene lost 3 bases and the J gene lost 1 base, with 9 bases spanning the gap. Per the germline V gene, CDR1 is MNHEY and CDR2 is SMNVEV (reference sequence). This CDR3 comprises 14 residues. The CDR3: CASSFRVTNTEAFF. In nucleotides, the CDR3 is TGTGCCAGCAGTTTCCGGGTTACGAACACTGAAGCTTTCTTT.

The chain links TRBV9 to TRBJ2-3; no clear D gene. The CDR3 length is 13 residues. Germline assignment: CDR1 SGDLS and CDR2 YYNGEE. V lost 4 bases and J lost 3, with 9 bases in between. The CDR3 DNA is TGTGCCAGCAGCTGGAGACTGACAGATACGCAGTATTTT. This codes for CASSWRLTDTQYF. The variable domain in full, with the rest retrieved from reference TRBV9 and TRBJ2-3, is DSGVTQTPKHLITATGQRVTLRCSPRSGDLSVYWYQQSLDQGLQFLIQYYNGEERAKGNILERFSAQQFPDLHSELNLSSLELGDSALYFCASSWRLTDTQYFGPGTRLTVL.

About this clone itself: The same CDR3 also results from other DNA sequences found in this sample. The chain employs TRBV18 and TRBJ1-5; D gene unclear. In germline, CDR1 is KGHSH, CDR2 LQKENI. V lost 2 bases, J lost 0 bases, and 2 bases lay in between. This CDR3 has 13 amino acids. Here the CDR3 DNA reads TGTGCCAGCTCACCAGCTAGCAATCAGCCCCAGCATTTT. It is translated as CASSPASNQPQHF.

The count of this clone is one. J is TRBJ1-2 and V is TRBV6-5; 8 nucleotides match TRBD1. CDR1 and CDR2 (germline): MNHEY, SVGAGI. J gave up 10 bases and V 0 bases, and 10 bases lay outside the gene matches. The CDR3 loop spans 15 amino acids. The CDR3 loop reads CASSYSTGARDDYTF. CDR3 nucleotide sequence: TGTGCCAGCAGTTACTCGACAGGGGCCAGGGACGACTACACCTTC.

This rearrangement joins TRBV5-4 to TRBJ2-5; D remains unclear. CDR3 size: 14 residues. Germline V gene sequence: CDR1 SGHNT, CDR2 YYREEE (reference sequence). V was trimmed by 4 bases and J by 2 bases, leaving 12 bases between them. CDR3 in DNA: TGTGCCAGCAGCGACCCAGACAAACAAGAGACCCAGTACTTC. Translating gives CASSDPDKQETQYF. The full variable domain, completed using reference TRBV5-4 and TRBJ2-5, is ETGVTQSPTHLIKTRGQQVTLRCSSQSGHNTVSWYQQALGQGPQFIFQYYREEENGRGNFPPRFSGLQFPNYSSELNVNALELDDSALYLCASSDPDKQETQYFGPGTRLLVL.

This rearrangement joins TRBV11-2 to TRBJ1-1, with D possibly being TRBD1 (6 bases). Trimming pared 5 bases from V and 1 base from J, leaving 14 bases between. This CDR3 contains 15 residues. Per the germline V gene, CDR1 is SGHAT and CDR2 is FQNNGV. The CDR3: CASSASGTRNTEAFF. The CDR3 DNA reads TGTGCCAGCAGCGCCTCCGGGACACGGAACACTGAAGCTTTCTTT. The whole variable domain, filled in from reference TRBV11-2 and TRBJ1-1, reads EAGVAQSPRYKIIEKRQSVAFWCNPISGHATLYWYQQILGQGPKLLIQFQNNGVVDDSQLPKDRFSAERLKGVDSTLKIQPAKLEDSAVYLCASSASGTRNTEAFFGQGTRLTVV.